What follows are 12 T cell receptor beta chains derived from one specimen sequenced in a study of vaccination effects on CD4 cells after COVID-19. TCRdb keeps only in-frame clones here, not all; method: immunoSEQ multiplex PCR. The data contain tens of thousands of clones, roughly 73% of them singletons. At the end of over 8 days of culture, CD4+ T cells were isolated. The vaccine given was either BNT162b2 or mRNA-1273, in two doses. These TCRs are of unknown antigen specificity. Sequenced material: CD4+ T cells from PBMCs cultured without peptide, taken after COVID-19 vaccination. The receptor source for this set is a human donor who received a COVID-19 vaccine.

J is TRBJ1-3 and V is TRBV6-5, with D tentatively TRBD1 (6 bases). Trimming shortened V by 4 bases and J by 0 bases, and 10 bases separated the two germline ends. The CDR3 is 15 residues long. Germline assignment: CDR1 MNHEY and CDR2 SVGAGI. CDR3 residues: CASSSGTISGNTIYF. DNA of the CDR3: TGTGCCAGCAGTTCCGGGACAATCTCTGGAAACACCATATATTTT.

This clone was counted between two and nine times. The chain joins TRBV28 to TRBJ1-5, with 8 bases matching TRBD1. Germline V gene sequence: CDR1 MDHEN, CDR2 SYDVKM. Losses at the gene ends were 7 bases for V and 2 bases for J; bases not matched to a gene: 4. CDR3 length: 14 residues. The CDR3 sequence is CASMDREGNQPQHF. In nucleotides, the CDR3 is TGTGCCAGCATGGACAGGGAGGGCAATCAGCCCCAGCATTTT.

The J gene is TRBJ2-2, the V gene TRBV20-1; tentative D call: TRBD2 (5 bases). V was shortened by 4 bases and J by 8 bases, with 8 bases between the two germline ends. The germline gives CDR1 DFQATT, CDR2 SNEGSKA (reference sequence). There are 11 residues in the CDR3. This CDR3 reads CSAKEAGELFF. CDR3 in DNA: TGCAGTGCTAAGGAGGCAGGGGAGCTGTTTTTT.

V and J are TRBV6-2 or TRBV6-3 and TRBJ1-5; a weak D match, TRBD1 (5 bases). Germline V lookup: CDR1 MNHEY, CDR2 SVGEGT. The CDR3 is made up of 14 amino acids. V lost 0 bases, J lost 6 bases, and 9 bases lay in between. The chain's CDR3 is CASSYSSGFQPQHF. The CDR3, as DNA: TGTGCCAGCAGTTACTCATCAGGGTTTCAGCCCCAGCATTTT.

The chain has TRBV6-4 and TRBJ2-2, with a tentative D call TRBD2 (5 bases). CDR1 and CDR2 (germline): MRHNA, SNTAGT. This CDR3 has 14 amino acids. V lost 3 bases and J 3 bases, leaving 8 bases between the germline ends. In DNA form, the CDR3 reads TGTGCCAGCAGTGAGAGGGTGTACACCGGGGAGCTGTTTTTT. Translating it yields CASSERVYTGELFF.

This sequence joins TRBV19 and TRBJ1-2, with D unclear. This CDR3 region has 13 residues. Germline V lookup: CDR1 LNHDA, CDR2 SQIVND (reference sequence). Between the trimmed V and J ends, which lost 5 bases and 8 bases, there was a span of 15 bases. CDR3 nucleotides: TGTGCCAGTAGTCCCCAGATTTTGTCCGGCTACACCTTC. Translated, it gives CASSPQILSGYTF. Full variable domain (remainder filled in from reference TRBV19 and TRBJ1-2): DGGITQSPKYLFRKEGQNVTLSCEQNLNHDAMYWYRQDPGQGLRLIYYSQIVNDFQKGDIAEGYSVSREKKESFPLTVTSAQKNPTAFYLCASSPQILSGYTFGSGTRLTVV.

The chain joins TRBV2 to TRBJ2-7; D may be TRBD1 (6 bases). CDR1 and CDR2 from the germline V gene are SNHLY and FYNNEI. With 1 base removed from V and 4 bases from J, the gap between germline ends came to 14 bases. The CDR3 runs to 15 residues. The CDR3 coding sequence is TGTGCCAGCAGTGAAGGATTTGGGGGCGAGTACGAGCAGTACGTC. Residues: CASSEGFGGEYEQYV.

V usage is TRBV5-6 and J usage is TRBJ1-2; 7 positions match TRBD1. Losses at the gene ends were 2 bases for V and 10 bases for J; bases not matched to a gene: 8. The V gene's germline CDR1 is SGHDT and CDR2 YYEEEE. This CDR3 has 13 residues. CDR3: CASSFPPGGVYTF. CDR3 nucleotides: TGTGCCAGCAGCTTCCCCCCAGGGGGGGTCTACACCTTC.

The CDR3 bases are TGTGCCAGCAGCTTAGGGCCTATTGGGGGTTACACTGAAGCTTTCTTT. It codes for CASSLGPIGGYTEAFF. V gene TRBV7-2 combines with J gene TRBJ1-1; the D gene is possibly TRBD1 (5 bases). V shed 1 base and J shed 3 bases, with 15 bases lying between them. The CDR3 has 16 amino acids. Germline V gene lookup returns CDR1 SGHTA and CDR2 FQGNSA. Drawing the rest from reference TRBV7-2 and TRBJ1-1, the complete variable domain is GAGVSQSPSNKVTEKGKDVELRCDPISGHTALYWYRQSLGQGLEFLIYFQGNSAPDKSGLPSDRFSAERTGGSVSTLTIQRTQQEDSAVYLCASSLGPIGGYTEAFFGQGTRLTVV.

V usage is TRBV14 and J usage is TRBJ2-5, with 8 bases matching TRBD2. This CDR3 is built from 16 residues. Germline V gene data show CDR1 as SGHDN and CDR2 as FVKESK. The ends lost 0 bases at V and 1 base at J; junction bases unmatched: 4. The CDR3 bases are TGTGCCAGCAGCCAAGAATCGGGGGGGATCCAAGAGACCCAGTACTTC. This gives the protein CASSQESGGIQETQYF.

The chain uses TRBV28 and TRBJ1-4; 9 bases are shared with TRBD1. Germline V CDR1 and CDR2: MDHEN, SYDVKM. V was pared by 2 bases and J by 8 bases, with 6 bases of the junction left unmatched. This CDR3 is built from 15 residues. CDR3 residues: CASSLGGTGSEKLFF. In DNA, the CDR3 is TGTGCCAGCAGTTTAGGGGGGACAGGGAGCGAAAAACTGTTTTTT.

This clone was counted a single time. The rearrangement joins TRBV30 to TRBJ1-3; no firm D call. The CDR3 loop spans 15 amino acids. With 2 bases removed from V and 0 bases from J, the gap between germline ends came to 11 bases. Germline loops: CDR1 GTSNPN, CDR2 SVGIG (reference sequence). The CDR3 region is CAWSYLGSSGNTIYF. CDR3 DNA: TGTGCCTGGAGTTACCTAGGGAGCTCTGGAAACACCATATATTTT.